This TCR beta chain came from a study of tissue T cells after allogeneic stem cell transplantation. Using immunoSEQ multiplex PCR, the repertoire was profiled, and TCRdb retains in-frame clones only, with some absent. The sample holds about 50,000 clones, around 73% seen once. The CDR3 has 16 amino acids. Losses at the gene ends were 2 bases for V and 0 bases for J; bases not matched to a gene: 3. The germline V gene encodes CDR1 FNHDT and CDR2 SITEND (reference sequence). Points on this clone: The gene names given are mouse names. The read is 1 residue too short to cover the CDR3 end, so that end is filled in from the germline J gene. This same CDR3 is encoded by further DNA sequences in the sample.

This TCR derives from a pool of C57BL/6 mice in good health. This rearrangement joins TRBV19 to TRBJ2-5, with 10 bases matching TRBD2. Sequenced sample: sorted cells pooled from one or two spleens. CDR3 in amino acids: CASSILGGPNQDTQYF. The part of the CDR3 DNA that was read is TGTGCCAGCAGTATTCTGGGGGGGCCTAACCAAGACACCCAGTAC.